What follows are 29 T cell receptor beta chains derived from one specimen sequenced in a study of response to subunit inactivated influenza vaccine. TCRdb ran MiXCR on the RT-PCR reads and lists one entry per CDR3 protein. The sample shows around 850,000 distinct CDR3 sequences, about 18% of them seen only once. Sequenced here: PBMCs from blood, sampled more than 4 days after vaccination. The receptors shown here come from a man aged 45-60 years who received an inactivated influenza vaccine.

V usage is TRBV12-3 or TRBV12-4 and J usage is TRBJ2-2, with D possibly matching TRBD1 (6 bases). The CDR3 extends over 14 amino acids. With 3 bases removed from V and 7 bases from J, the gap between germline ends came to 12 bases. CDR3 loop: CASSFNREYGELFF. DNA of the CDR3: TGTGCCAGCAGTTTTAACAGGGAGTACGGGGAGCTGTTTTTT.

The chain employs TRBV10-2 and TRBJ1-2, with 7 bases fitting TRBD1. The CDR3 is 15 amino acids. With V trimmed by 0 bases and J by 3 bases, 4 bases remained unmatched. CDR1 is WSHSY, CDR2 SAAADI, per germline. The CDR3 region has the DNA TGCGCCAGCAGTGAGTCGAACAGGGGAGACTATGGCTACACCTTC. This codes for CASSESNRGDYGYTF.

The CDR3, as DNA: TGTGCCAGCTCACCAAGCAGGGTGACATACAATGAGCAGTTCTTC. It translates to CASSPSRVTYNEQFF. The rearrangement joins TRBV18 to TRBJ2-1; maybe TRBD1 (5 bases). Trimming pared 2 bases from V and 4 bases from J, leaving 12 bases between. CDR3 length: 15 residues. Germline CDR1 is KGHSH and CDR2 is LQKENI. Combining the CDR3 with reference TRBV18 and TRBJ2-1 gives the whole variable domain NAGVMQNPRHLVRRRGQEARLRCSPMKGHSHVYWYRQLPEEGLKFMVYLQKENIIDESGMPKERFSAEFPKEGPSILRIQQVVRGDSAAYFCASSPSRVTYNEQFFGPGTRLTVL.

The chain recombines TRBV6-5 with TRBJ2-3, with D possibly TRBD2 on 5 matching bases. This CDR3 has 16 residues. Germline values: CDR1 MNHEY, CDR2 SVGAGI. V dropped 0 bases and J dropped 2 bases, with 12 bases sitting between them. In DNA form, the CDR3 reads TGTGCCAGCAGTTACTCGATGAGGGAGTTCACAGATACGCAGTATTTT. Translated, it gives CASSYSMREFTDTQYF.

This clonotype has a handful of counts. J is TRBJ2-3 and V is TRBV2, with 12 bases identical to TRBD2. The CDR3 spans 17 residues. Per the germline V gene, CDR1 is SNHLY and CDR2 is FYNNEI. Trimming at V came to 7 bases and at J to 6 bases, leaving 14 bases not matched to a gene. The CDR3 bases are TGTGCCAGCAAAACTGATACTAGCGGGAGGACCAGGGATACGCAGTATTTT. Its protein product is CASKTDTSGRTRDTQYF.

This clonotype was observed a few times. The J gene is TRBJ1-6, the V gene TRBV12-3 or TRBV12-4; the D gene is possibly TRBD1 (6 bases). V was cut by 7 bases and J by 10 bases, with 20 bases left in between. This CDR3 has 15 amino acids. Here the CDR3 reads CASKQGSTFASPLHF. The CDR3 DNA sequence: TGTGCCAGCAAGCAGGGGTCAACTTTCGCATCACCCCTCCACTTT.

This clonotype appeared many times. In DNA form, the CDR3 reads TGCAGCGTGGCTAGAAACTACAATGAGCAGTTCTTC. It translates to CSVARNYNEQFF. This chain joins TRBV29-1 and TRBJ2-1, with D unresolved. The germline CDR1 and CDR2 sequences are SQVTM and ANQGSEA. The CDR3 has 12 amino acids. V dropped 6 bases and J dropped 3 bases, with 9 bases sitting between them.

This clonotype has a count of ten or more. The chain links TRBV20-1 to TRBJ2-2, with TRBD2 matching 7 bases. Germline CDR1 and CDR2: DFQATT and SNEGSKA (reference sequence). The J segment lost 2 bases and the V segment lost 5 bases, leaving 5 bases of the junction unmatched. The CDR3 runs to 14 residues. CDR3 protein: CSAESGANTGELFF. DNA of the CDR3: TGCAGTGCTGAGAGCGGGGCCAACACCGGGGAGCTGTTTTTT.

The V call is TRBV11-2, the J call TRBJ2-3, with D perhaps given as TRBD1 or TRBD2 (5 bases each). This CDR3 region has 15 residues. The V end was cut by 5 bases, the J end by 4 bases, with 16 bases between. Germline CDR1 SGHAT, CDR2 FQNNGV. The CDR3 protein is CASSDYLGAPDTQYF. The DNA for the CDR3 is TGTGCCAGCAGCGACTACCTCGGGGCTCCAGATACGCAGTATTTT.

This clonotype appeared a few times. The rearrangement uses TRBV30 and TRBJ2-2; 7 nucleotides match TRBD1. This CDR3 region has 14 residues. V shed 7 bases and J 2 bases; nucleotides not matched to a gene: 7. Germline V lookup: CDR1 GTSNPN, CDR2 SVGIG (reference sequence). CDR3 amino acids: CASPGGYNTGELFF. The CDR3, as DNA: TGTGCCTCCCCAGGGGGTTACAACACCGGGGAGCTGTTTTTT.

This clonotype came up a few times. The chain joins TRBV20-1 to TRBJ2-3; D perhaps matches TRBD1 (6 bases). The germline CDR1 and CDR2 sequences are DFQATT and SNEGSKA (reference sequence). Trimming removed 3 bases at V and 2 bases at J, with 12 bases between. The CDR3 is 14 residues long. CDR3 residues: CSARDSAPTDTQYF. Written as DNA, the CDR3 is TGCAGTGCTAGGGACAGCGCGCCCACAGATACGCAGTATTTT.

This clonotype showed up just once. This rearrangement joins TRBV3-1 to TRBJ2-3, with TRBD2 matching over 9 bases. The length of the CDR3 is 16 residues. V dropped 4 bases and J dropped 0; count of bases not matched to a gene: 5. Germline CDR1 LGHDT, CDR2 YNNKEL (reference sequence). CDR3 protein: CASSPRLAVSTDTQYF. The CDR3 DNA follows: TGTGCCAGCAGCCCGAGACTAGCGGTGAGCACAGATACGCAGTATTTT.

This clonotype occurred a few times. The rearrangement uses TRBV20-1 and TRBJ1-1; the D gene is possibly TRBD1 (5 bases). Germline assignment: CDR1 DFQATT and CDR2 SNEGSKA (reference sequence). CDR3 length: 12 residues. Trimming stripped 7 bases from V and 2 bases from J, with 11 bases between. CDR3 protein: CSVWGGNTEAFF. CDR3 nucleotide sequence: TGCAGTGTCTGGGGGGGAAACACTGAAGCTTTCTTT.

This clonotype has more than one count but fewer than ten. The CDR3 coding sequence is TGCAGTGCTAGACCCCGCCCGGGACAGGGGGCCTACGAGCAGTACTTC. This translates into CSARPRPGQGAYEQYF. The gene calls are TRBV20-1 and TRBJ2-7; 11 bases match TRBD1. This CDR3 is 16 amino acids long. Germline lookup yields CDR1 DFQATT and CDR2 SNEGSKA (reference sequence). Losses at the gene ends were 2 bases for V and 2 bases for J; bases not matched to a gene: 8.

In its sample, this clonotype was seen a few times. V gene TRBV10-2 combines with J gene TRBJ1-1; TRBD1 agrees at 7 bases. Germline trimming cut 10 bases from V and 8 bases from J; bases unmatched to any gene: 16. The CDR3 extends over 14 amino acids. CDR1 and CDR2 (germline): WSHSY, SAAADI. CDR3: CATTPYRGLGEAFF. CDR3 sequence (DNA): TGCGCCACTACCCCCTACAGGGGCCTGGGGGAAGCTTTCTTT.

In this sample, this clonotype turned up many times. CDR3 coding DNA: TGCAGTGCAGCGGGCCTCGGGGCCCACACCGGGGAGCTGTTTTTT. The encoded protein is CSAAGLGAHTGELFF. The rearrangement links TRBV20-1 to TRBJ2-2, with D possibly TRBD2 on 6 matching bases. Looked up from germline, CDR1 is DFQATT and CDR2 is SNEGSKA (reference sequence). V was pared by 6 bases and J by 3 bases, with 17 bases between. The CDR3 length is 15 residues.

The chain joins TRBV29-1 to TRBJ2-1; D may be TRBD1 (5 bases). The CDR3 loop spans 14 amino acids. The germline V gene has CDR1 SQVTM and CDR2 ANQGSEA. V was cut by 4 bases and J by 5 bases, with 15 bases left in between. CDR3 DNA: TGCAGCGTTGTTCGGCTGGGGCTCGACAATGAGCAGTTCTTC. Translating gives CSVVRLGLDNEQFF.

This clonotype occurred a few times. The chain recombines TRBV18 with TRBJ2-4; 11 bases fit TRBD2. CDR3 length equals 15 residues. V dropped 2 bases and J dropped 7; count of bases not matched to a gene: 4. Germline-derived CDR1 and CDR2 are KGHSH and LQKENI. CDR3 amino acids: CASSPSTSGINIQYF. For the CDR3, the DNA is TGTGCCAGCTCACCATCGACTAGCGGGATCAACATTCAGTACTTC.

CDR3 in DNA: TGTGCCAGCAGTGAAGGAGGGATTAACTATGGCTACACCTTC. This encodes CASSEGGINYGYTF. V usage is TRBV6-1 and J usage is TRBJ1-2, with unresolved D. V shed 1 base and J shed 1 base, with 7 bases lying between them. Germline-derived CDR1 and CDR2 are MNHNS and SASEGT. The CDR3 loop spans 14 amino acids.

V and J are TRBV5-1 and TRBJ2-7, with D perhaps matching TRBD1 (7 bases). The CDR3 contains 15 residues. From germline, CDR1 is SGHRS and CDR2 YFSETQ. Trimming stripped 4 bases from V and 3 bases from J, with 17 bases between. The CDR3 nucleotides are TGCGCCAGCAGCCCGCTCGGGGGACAGAACTACGAGCAGTACTTC. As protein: CASSPLGGQNYEQYF.

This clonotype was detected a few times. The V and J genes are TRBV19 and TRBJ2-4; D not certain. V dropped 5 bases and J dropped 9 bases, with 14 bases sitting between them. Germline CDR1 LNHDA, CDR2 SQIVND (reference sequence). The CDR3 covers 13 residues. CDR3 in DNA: TGTGCCAGTAGTGACACCGGAGAAAGCATTCAGTACTTC. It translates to CASSDTGESIQYF.

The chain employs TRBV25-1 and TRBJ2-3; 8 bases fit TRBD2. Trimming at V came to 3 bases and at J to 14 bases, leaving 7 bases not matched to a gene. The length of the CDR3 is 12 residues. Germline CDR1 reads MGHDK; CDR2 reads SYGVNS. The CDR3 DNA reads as TGTGCCAGCAGTGAGCCCGGGGGGGTACGGTATTTT. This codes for CASSEPGGVRYF.

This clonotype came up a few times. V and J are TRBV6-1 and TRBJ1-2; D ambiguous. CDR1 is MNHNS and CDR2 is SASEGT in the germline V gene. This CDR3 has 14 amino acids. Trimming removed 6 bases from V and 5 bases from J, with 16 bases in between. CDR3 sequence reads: CASRTDGAVYGYTF. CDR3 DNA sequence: TGTGCCAGCAGAACCGACGGTGCCGTTTATGGCTACACCTTC.

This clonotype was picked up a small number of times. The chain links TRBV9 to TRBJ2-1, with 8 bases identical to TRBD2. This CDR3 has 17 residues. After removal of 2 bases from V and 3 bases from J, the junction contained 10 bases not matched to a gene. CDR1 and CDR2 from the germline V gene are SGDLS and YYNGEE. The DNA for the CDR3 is TGTGCCAGCAGCGTTGCTAGCGGGCCGGTGGGCTACAATGAGCAGTTCTTC. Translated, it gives CASSVASGPVGYNEQFF. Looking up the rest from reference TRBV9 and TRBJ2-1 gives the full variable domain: DSGVTQTPKHLITATGQRVTLRCSPRSGDLSVYWYQQSLDQGLQFLIQYYNGEERAKGNILERFSAQQFPDLHSELNLSSLELGDSALYFCASSVASGPVGYNEQFFGPGTRLTVL.

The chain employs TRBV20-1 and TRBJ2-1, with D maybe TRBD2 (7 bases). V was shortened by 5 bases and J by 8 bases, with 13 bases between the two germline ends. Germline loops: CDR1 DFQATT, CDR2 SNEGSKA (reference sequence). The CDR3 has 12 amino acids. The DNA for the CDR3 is TGCAGTGCTGCGAGGGGGGGGCATGAGCAGTTCTTC. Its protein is CSAARGGHEQFF.

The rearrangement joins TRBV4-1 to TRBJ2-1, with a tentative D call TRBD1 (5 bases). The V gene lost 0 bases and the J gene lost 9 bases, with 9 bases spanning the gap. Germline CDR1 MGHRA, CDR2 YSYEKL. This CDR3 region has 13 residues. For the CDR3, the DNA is TGCGCCAGCAGCCAAGATTCCAGGGTTGAGCAGTTCTTC. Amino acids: CASSQDSRVEQFF.

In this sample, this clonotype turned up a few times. CDR3: CASSVDSDRDIGELFF. The CDR3 DNA is TGTGCCAGCAGCGTAGACTCGGACAGGGATATCGGGGAGCTGTTTTTT. The chain has TRBV9 and TRBJ2-2; 8 bases are a match to TRBD1. The CDR3 covers 16 residues. CDR1 is SGDLS, CDR2 YYNGEE, per germline. V trimming: 0 bases; J trimming: 7 bases; junction bases outside the gene matches: 8.

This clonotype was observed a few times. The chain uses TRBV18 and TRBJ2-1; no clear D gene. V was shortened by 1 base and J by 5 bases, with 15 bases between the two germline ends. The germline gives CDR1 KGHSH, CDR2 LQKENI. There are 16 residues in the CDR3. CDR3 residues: CASSPLPDFLHNEQFF. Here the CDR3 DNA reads TGTGCCAGCTCACCACTGCCAGATTTTCTTCACAATGAGCAGTTCTTC. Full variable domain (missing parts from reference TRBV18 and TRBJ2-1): NAGVMQNPRHLVRRRGQEARLRCSPMKGHSHVYWYRQLPEEGLKFMVYLQKENIIDESGMPKERFSAEFPKEGPSILRIQQVVRGDSAAYFCASSPLPDFLHNEQFFGPGTRLTVL.

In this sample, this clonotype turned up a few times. The CDR3 bases are TGTGCCACCCATGGACTAGCGGGCCACACAGATACGCAGTATTTT. It encodes CATHGLAGHTDTQYF. This rearrangement joins TRBV10-3 to TRBJ2-3, with 11 bases lining up with TRBD2. This CDR3 has 15 residues. Per germline, CDR1 ENHRY and CDR2 SYGVKD. After removal of 10 bases from V and 2 bases from J, the junction contained 8 bases not matched to a gene.